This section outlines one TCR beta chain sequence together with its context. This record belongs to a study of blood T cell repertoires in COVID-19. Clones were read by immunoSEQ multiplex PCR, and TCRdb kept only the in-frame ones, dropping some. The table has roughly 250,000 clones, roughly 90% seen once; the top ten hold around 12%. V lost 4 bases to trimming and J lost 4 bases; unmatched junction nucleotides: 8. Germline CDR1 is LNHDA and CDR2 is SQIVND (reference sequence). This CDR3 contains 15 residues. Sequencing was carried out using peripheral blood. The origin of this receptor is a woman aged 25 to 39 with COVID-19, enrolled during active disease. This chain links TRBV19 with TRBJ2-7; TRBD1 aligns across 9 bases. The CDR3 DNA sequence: TGTGCCAGTAGTAGGGCCGGGACAGGGACTTACGAGCAGTACTTC. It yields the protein CASSRAGTGTYEQYF.